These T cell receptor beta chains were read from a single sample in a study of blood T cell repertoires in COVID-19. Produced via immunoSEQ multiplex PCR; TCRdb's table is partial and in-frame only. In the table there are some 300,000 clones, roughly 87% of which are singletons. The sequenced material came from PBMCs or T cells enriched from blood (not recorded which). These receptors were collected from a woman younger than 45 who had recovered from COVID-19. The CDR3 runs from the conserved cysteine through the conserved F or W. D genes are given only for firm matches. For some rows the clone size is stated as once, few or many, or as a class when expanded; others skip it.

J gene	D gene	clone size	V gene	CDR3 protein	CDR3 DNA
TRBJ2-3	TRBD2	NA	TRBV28	CASSRGSGGALSTDTQYF	TGTGCCAGCAGTCGAGGGAGCGGGGGGGCCCTAAGCACAGATACGCAGTATTTT
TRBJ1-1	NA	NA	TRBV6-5	CASSYLPTGNTEAFF	TGTGCCAGCAGTTACTTGCCGACGGGGAACACTGAAGCTTTCTTT
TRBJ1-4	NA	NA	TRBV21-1	CASSSRPGQVGEKLFF	TGTGCCAGCAGCTCTCGACCGGGACAGGTGGGAGAAAAACTGTTTTTT
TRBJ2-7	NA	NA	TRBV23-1	CARKAPQADEQYF	TGCGCCAGAAAGGCCCCACAGGCGGATGAGCAGTACTTC
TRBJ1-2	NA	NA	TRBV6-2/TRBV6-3	CASSYLGPNYGYTF	TGTGCCAGCAGTTACCTTGGGCCCAACTATGGCTACACCTTC
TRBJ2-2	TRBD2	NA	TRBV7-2	CASSLIAGGPGELFF	TGTGCCAGCAGCTTGATAGCGGGGGGACCCGGGGAGCTGTTTTTT
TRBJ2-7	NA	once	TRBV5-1	CASSLRRGAYEQYF	TGCGCCAGCAGCTTACGGAGAGGTGCCTACGAGCAGTACTTC
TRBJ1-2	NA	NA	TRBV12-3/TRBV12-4	CASRYQGNYGYTF	TGTGCCAGCAGGTATCAGGGGAACTATGGCTACACCTTC
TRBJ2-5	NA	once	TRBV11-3	CASSLIGEETQYF	TGTGCCAGCAGCTTAATTGGGGAGGAGACCCAGTACTTC
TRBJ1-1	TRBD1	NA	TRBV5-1	CASSLRQGGEAFF	TGCGCCAGCAGCTTGCGACAGGGAGGTGAAGCTTTCTTT
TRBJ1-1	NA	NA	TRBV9	CASSVKDTTHTEAFF	TGTGCCAGCAGCGTAAAGGACACCACCCACACTGAAGCTTTCTTT
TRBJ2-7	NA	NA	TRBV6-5	CASSYFGGAPAEQYF	TGTGCCAGCAGTTACTTTGGGGGGGCCCCAGCCGAGCAGTACTTC
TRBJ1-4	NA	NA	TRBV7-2	CASSLGVRIEKLFF	TGTGCCAGCAGCTTGGGAGTACGGATTGAAAAACTGTTTTTT
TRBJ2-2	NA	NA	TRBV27	CASSLGAGWAGELFF	TGTGCCAGCAGTTTAGGGGCAGGGTGGGCCGGGGAGCTGTTTTTT
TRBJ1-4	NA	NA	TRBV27	CASSGGVLSEKLFF	TGTGCCAGCAGTGGGGGGGTCCTGAGTGAAAAACTGTTTTTT
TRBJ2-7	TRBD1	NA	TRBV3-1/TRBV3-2	CASPGQGPYEQYF	TGTGCCAGCCCGGGACAGGGCCCCTACGAGCAGTACTTC
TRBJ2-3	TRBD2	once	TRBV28	CASTPAGEDTQYF	TGTGCCAGCACCCCGGCGGGGGAAGATACGCAGTATTTT
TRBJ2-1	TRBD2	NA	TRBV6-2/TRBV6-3	CASSNGGGVYNEQFF	TGTGCCAGCAGTAATGGCGGGGGGGTCTACAATGAGCAGTTCTTC
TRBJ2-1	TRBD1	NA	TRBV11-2	CASSFRGGARDEQFF	TGTGCCAGCAGCTTCAGAGGGGGCGCGAGGGATGAGCAGTTCTTC
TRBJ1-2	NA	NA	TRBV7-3	CASSSIGGGYGYTF	TGTGCCAGCAGCTCCATTGGGGGAGGCTATGGCTACACCTTC
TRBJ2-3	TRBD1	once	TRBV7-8	CASSLDRMTDTQYF	TGTGCCAGCAGCCTGGACAGGATGACAGATACGCAGTATTTT
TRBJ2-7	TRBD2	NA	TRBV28	CASTLTGTIGYEQYF	TGTGCCAGCACCCTCACCGGGACTATCGGCTACGAGCAGTACTTC
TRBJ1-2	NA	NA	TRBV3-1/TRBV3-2	CASSQAATGGGYGYTF	TGTGCCAGCAGCCAAGCCGCGACAGGTGGGGGCTATGGCTACACCTTC
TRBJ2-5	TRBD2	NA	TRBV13	CASSSLRGAGDWGQETQYF	TGTGCCAGCAGCTCCCTCCGTGGGGCGGGAGATTGGGGCCAAGAGACCCAGTACTTC
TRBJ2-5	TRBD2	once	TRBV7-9	CASSLTGGRQETQYF	TGTGCCAGCAGCTTAACGGGCGGGAGACAAGAGACCCAGTACTTC
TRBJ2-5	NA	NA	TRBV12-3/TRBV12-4	CASSRGARETQYF	TGTGCCAGCAGTCGGGGGGCGCGAGAGACCCAGTACTTC
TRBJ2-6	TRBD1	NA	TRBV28	CASRRQGSGANVLTF	TGTGCCAGCAGACGACAGGGCTCTGGGGCCAACGTCCTGACTTTC
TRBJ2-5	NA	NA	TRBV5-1	CASSPAGGGEETQYF	TGCGCCAGCAGCCCCGCCGGTGGAGGGGAAGAGACCCAGTACTTC
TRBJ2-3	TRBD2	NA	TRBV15	CATSRDRRTSGTDTQYF	TGTGCCACCAGCAGAGATCGAAGGACTAGCGGTACAGATACGCAGTATTTT
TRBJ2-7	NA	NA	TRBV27	CASRSGIIGNEQYF	TGTGCCAGCAGATCAGGGATCATAGGGAACGAGCAGTACTTC
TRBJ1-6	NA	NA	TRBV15	CATSFGTYNSPLHF	TGTGCCACCAGCTTCGGGACTTACAATTCACCCCTCCACTTT
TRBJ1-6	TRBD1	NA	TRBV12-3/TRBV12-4	CASRSDRNSPLHF	TGTGCCAGCAGATCGGACAGGAATTCACCCCTCCACTTT
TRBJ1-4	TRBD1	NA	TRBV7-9	CASSPWDRDEKLFF	TGTGCCAGCAGCCCCTGGGACAGGGACGAAAAACTGTTTTTT
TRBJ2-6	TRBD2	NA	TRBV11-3	CASRGREDVLTF	TGTGCCAGCAGGGGGCGGGAGGACGTCCTGACTTTC